Listed below are T cell receptor beta chains from one sample, sequenced in a study of shared clonotypes between healthy human individuals. Repertoires were generated with immunoSEQ multiplex PCR, while TCRdb's copy carries only in-frame clones and drops some. The sample shows more than 2,000,000 clones, approximately 90% of them seen only once. The sample was naive CD4+ T cells sorted from blood. These receptors all stem from a man younger than 35 in good health. Both conserved end residues are part of each CDR3. D genes are given only for firm matches. Size is omitted from some rows. Given values are once, few, many or a class for expanded clones.

D	length	V	J	size	DNA	CDR3
.	15	TRBV10-2	TRBJ2-3	.	TGCGCCAGCAGGGGGTTTCGCCTTAGCACAGATACGCAGTATTTT	CASRGFRLSTDTQYF
.	14	TRBV6-5	TRBJ1-2	.	TGTGCCAGCAGAAGACAGGACCGAGGAGGGGGCTACACCTTC	CASRRQDRGGGYTF
.	12	TRBV30	TRBJ1-1	few	TGTGCCTGGTCTAATGCCGACCGAGAAGCTTTCTTT	CAWSNADREAFF
.	16	TRBV18	TRBJ2-2	.	TGTGCCAGCTCACCATTTACCGGGTCACAGACCGGGGAGCTGTTTTTT	CASSPFTGSQTGELFF
.	13	TRBV19	TRBJ1-2	.	TGTGCCAGTGGGCGGACAGTGATGTATGGCTACACCTTC	CASGRTVMYGYTF
.	12	TRBV7-9	TRBJ2-5	.	TGTGCCAGCAGCTTAGCGGACAGGACCCAGTACTTC	CASSLADRTQYF
.	14	TRBV19	TRBJ2-7	.	TGTGCCAGTAGTATAATCGGGGGTCAGCGGGAGCAGTACTTC	CASSIIGGQREQYF
.	12	TRBV14	TRBJ2-1	.	TGTGCCAGCTCCAGACAGTACAATGAGCAGTTCTTC	CASSRQYNEQFF
TRBD2	14	TRBV30	TRBJ2-3	.	TGTGCCTGGAGGCTAGCGGGAAGCACAGATACGCAGTATTTT	CAWRLAGSTDTQYF
.	11	TRBV25-1	TRBJ2-7	.	TGTGCCAGCAGTGAAGGGGGAGGGCAGTACTTC	CASSEGGGQYF
.	13	TRBV7-2	TRBJ2-3	.	TGTGCCAGCAGTCGTCCGGGCACAGATACGCAGTATTTT	CASSRPGTDTQYF
.	16	TRBV6-5	TRBJ2-1	.	TGTGCCAGCAGTTACGCCACGGGACTCCTCCCCTATGAGCAGTTCTTC	CASSYATGLLPYEQFF
.	13	TRBV12-5	TRBJ1-1	few	TGTGCTAGTGGTCTGGACAGCAACACTGAAGCTTTCTTT	CASGLDSNTEAFF
.	15	TRBV7-2	TRBJ2-4	.	TGTGCCAGCAGCTCCACAGGGACCCTTGGGGACATTCAGTACTTC	CASSSTGTLGDIQYF
.	17	TRBV13	TRBJ1-3	once	TGTGCCAGCAGCAAAGGCGGGAACTCAGGCTCTGGAAACACCATATATTTT	CASSKGGNSGSGNTIYF
.	11	TRBV20-1	TRBJ1-4	few	TGCAGTGGGCTTGAGAATGAAAAACTGTTTTTT	CSGLENEKLFF
TRBD1	13	TRBV7-2	TRBJ1-2	.	TGTGCCAGCAGCTTCAGGACAGGGCAAGGCTACACCTTC	CASSFRTGQGYTF
.	13	TRBV5-4	TRBJ1-1	few	TGTGCCAGCTGGACAGAAATGAACACTGAAGCTTTCTTT	CASWTEMNTEAFF
TRBD1	16	TRBV25-1	TRBJ2-3	.	TGTGCCAGCTGGGGGGACAGGGGATCCGGCACAGATACGCAGTATTTT	CASWGDRGSGTDTQYF
.	15	TRBV5-6	TRBJ1-2	.	TGTGCCAGCACCCCACTGGGCGGGAGCAAGGGGGGCTACACCTTC	CASTPLGGSKGGYTF
TRBD2	15	TRBV9	TRBJ2-1	.	TGTGCCAGCAGTGTCGCGGCGGGGGTAAACAATGAGCAGTTCTTC	CASSVAAGVNNEQFF
.	17	TRBV25-1	TRBJ1-6	.	TGTGCCAGCAGTGAGGAGCAGAGGAACCCCTATAATTCACCCCTCCACTTT	CASSEEQRNPYNSPLHF
.	13	TRBV6-5	TRBJ1-1	.	TGTGCCAGCAGTATCGTCAGGAACACTGAAGCTTTCTTT	CASSIVRNTEAFF
.	13	TRBV2	TRBJ1-1	.	TGTGCCAGCAGTGCCGACCCCCGCCCTGAAGCTTTCTTT	CASSADPRPEAFF